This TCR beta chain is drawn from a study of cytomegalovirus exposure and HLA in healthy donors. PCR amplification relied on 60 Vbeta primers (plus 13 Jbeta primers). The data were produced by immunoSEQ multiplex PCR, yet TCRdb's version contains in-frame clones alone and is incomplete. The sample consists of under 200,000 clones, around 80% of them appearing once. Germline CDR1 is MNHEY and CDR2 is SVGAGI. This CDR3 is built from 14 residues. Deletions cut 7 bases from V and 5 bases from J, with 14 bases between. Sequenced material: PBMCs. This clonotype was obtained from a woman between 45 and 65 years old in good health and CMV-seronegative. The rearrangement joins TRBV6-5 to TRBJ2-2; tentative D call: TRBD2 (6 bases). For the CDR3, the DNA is TGTGCCAGCACCCAAGTGGGGGGTACCGGGGAGCTGTTTTTT. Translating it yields CASTQVGGTGELFF.